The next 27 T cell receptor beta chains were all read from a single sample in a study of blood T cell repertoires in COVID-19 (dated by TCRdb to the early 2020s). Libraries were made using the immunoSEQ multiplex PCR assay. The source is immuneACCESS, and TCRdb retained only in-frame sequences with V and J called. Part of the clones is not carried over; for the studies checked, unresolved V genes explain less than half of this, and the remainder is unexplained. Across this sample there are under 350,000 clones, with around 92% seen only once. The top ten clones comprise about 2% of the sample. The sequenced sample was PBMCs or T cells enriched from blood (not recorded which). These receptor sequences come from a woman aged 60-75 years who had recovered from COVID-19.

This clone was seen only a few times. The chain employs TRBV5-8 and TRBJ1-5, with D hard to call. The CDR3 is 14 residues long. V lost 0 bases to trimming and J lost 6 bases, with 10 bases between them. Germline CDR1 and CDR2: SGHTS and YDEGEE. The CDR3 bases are TGTGCCAGCAGCTTGGGCCAGCCGGGTCAGCCCCAGCATTTT. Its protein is CASSLGQPGQPQHF.

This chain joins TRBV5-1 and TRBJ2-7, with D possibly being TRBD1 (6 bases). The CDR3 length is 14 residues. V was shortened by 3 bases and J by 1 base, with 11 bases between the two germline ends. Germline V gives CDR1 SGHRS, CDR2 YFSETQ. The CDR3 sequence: CASSSPQGSYEQYF. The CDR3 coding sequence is TGCGCCAGCAGCTCTCCCCAGGGGTCCTACGAGCAGTACTTC.

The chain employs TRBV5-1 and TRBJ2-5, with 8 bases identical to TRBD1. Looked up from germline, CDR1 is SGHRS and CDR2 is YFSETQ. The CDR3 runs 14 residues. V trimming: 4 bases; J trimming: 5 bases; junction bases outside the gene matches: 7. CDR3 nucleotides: TGCGCCAGCAGCATGGACAGGGAGTGGGAGACCCAGTACTTC. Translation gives CASSMDREWETQYF.

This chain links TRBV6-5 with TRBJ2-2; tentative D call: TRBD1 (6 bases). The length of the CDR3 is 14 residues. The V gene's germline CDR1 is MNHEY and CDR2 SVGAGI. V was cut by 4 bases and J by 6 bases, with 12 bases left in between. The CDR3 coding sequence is TGTGCCAGCAGTTCCCAGGGGTACGCCGGGGAGCTGTTTTTT. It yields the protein CASSSQGYAGELFF.

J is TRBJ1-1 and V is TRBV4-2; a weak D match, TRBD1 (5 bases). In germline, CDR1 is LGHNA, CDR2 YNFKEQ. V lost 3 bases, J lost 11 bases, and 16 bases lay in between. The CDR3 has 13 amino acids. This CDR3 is CASSQLGDLGAFF. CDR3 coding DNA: TGTGCCAGCAGCCAGTTAGGGGATTTGGGGGCTTTCTTT.

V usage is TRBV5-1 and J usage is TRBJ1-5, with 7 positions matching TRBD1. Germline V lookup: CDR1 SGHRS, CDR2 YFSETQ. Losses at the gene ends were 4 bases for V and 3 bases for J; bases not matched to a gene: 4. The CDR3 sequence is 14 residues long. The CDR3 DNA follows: TGCGCCAGCAGCCAAGGACAGGCCAATCAGCCCCAGCATTTT. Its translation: CASSQGQANQPQHF.

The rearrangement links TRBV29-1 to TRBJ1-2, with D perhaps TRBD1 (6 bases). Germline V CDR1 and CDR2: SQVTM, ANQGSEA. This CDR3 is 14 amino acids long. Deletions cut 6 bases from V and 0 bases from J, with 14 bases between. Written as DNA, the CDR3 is TGCAGCGTGAGGGACATATTTGCTAACTATGGCTACACCTTC. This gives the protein CSVRDIFANYGYTF.

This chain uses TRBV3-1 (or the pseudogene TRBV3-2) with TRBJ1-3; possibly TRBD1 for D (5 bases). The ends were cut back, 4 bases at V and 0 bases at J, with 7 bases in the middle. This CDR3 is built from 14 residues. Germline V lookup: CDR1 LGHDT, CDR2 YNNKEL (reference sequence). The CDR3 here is CASSPQGSGNTIYF. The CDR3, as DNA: TGTGCCAGCAGCCCCCAGGGCTCTGGAAACACCATATATTTT.

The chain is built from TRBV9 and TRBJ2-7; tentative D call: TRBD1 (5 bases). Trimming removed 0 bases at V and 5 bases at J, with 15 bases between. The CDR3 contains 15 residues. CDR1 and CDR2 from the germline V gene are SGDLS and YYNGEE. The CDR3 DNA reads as TGTGCCAGCAGCGTAGCGGCCAGGGCGGTGGACGAGCAGTACTTC. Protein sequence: CASSVAARAVDEQYF.

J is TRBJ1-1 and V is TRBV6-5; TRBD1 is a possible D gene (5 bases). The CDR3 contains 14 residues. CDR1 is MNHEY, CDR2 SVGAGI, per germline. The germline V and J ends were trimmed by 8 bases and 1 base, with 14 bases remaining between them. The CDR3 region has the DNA TGTGCCAGCTCTGGAGGGACGTCGAACACTGAAGCTTTCTTT. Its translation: CASSGGTSNTEAFF.

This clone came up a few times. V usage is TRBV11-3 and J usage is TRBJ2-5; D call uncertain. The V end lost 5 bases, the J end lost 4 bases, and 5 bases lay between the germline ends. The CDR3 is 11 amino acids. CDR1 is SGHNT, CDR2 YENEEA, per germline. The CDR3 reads CASSLRETQYF. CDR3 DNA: TGTGCCAGCAGCCTGCGAGAGACCCAGTACTTC.

In DNA form, the CDR3 reads TGTGCCAGCGACCGGGACATCACAGATACGCAGTATTTT. Protein sequence: CASDRDITDTQYF. The chain has TRBV12-3 or TRBV12-4 and TRBJ2-3, with D perhaps TRBD1 (6 bases). V was trimmed by 8 bases and J by 2 bases, leaving 11 bases between them. The CDR3 consists of 13 residues.

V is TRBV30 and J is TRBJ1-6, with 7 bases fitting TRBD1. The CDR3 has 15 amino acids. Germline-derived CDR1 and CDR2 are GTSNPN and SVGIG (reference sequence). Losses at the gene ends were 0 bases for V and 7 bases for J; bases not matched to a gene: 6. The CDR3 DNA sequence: TGTGCCTGGAGTGTACAGGGGACAGCCAATTCACCCCTCCACTTT. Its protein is CAWSVQGTANSPLHF.

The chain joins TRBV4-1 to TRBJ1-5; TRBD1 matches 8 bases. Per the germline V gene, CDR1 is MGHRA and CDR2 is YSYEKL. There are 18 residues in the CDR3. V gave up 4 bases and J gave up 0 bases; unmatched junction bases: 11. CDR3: CASSPFLGQGSSNQPQHF. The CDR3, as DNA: TGCGCCAGCAGCCCTTTCCTCGGACAGGGAAGTAGCAATCAGCCCCAGCATTTT.

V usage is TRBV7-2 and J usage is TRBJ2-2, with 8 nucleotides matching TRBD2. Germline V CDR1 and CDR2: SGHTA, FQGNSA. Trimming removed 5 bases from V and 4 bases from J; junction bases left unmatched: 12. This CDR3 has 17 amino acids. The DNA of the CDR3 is TGTGCCAGCAGCCCCGGGGGTAGCGGGACTACCACCGGGGAGCTGTTTTTT. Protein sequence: CASSPGGSGTTTGELFF.

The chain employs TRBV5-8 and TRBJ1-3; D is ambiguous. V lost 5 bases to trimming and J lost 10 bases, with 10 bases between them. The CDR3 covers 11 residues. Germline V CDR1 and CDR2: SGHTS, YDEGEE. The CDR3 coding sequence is TGTGCCAGCAGTCACCAGAGGACCATATATTTT. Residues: CASSHQRTIYF.

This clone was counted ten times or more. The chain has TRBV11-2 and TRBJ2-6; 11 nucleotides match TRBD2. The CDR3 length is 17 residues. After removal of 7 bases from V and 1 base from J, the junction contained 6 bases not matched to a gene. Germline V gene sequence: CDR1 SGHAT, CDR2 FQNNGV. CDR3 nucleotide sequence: TGTGCCAGCAAACTAGCGGGGGTCGTTTCTGGGGCCAACGTCCTGACTTTC. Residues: CASKLAGVVSGANVLTF.

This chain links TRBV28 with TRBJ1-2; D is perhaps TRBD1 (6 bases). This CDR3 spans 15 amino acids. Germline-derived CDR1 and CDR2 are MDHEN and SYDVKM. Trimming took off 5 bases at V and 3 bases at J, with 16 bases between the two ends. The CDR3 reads CASSGQGFLDYGYTF. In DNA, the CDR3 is TGTGCCAGCAGTGGGCAGGGGTTTTTGGACTATGGCTACACCTTC.

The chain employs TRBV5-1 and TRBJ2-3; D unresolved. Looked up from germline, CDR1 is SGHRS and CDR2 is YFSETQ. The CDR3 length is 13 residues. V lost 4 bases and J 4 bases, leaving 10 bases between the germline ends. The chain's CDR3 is CASSPELADTQYF. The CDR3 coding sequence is TGCGCCAGCAGCCCGGAGCTTGCAGATACGCAGTATTTT. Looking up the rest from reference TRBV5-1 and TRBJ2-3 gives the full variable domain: KAGVTQTPRYLIKTRGQQVTLSCSPISGHRSVSWYQQTPGQGLQFLFEYFSETQRNKGNFPGRFSGRQFSNSRSEMNVSTLELGDSALYLCASSPELADTQYFGPGTRLTVL.

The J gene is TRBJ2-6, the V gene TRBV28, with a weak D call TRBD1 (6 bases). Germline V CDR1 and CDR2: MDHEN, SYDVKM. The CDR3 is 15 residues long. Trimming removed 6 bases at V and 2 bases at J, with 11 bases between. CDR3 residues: CASSSTGTGANVLTF. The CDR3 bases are TGTGCCAGCAGCTCCACAGGGACTGGGGCCAACGTCCTGACTTTC.

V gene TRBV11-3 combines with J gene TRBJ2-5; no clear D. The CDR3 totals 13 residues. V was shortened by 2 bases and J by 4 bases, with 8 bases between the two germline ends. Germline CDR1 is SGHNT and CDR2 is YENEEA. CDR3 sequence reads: CASSLRVRETQYF. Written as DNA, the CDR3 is TGTGCCAGCAGCTTACGGGTGCGAGAGACCCAGTACTTC.

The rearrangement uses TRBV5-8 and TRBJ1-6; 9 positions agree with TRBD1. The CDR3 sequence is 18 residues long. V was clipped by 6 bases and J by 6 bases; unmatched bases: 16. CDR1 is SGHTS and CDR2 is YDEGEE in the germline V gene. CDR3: CASNYGTGSGRRNSPLHF. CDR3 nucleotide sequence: TGTGCCAGCAACTACGGGACAGGGAGCGGCAGGCGTAATTCACCCCTCCACTTT.

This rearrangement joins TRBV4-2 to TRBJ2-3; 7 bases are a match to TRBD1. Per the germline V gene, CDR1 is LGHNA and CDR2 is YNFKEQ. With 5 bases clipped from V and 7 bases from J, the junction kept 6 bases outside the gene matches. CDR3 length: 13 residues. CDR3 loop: CASSGMTGNTQYF. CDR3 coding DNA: TGTGCCAGCAGCGGAATGACAGGGAATACGCAGTATTTT.

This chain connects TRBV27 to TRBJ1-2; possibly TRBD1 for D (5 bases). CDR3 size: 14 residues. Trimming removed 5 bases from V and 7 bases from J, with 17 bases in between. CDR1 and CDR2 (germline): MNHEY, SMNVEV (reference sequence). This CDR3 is CASSPWGVSGGYTF. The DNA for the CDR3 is TGTGCCAGCAGTCCTTGGGGGGTGAGTGGTGGCTACACCTTC.

CDR3 nucleotides: TGTGCCAGCAGCTTAAACAGCGGTGGAGATACGCAGTATTTT. This codes for CASSLNSGGDTQYF. V usage is TRBV7-9 and J usage is TRBJ2-3; D possibly corresponds to TRBD2 (5 bases). There are 14 residues in the CDR3. Trimming cost V 2 bases and J 5 bases, with 11 bases left between them. The germline gives CDR1 SEHNR, CDR2 FQNEAQ (reference sequence).

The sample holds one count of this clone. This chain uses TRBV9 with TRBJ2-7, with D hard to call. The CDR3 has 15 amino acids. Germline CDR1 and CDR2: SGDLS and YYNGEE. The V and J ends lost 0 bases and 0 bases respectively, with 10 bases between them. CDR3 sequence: CASSVASPSSYEQYF. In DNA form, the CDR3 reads TGTGCCAGCAGCGTAGCTAGTCCTAGCTCCTACGAGCAGTACTTC.

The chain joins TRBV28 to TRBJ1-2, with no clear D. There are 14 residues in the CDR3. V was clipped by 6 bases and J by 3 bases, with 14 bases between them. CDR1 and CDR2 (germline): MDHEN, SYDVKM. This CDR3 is CASSPTEPYYGYTF. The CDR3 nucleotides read TGTGCCAGCAGCCCAACAGAGCCTTACTATGGCTACACCTTC.